One sample yielded the 30 T cell receptor beta chains listed below, sequenced in a study of neurological immune-mediated disorders. TCRdb fed the 5' RACE reads into MiXCR, producing one record per CDR3 protein. The sample contains about 66,000 distinct CDR3 sequences, roughly 4.4% of which appear only once. Sequencing was carried out using PBMCs. Source of these receptors: a woman aged 70-85 years with multiple sclerosis.

Many counts were recorded for this clonotype. The V call is TRBV9, the J call TRBJ2-7; D is tentatively TRBD1 or TRBD2 (5 bases each). In germline, CDR1 is SGDLS, CDR2 YYNGEE. The CDR3 covers 15 residues. The V end lost 2 bases, the J end lost 0 bases, and 12 bases lay between the germline ends. The CDR3 DNA follows: TGTGCCAGCAGCGTGGCCGGGGCTCCCTCCTACGAGCAGTACTTC. Residues: CASSVAGAPSYEQYF.

This clonotype appeared a few times. The chain is built from TRBV7-7 and TRBJ2-5; perhaps TRBD1 as D (6 bases). Germline values: CDR1 SSHAT, CDR2 FNYEAQ (reference sequence). CDR3 size: 13 residues. Between the trimmed V and J ends, which lost 1 base and 5 bases, there was a span of 8 bases. In DNA form, the CDR3 reads TGTGCCAGCAGCTTAGATCAGGGGGAGACCCAGTACTTC. It is translated as CASSLDQGETQYF.

The chain links TRBV12-3 or TRBV12-4 to TRBJ2-5, with 11 bases fitting TRBD2. The CDR3 sequence is 16 residues long. Germline trimming cut 6 bases from V and 4 bases from J; bases unmatched to any gene: 10. CDR3: CASSFVSGLAGETQYF. In DNA form, the CDR3 reads TGTGCCAGCAGCTTTGTCAGTGGACTAGCGGGAGAGACCCAGTACTTC.

This clonotype has at least ten counts. The chain is built from TRBV10-2 and TRBJ2-3; 8 positions agree with TRBD2. V was clipped by 4 bases and J by 0 bases; unmatched bases: 9. The CDR3 totals 17 residues. The V gene's germline CDR1 is WSHSY and CDR2 SAAADI. The CDR3 bases are TGCGCCAGCAGTGGGTTGGCGGGAGGTAAAAGCACAGATACGCAGTATTTT. Translation: CASSGLAGGKSTDTQYF.

In this sample, this clonotype turned up a few times. The chain links TRBV10-2 to TRBJ2-1; TRBD2 agrees at 10 bases. The CDR3 loop spans 15 amino acids. V shed 3 bases, J shed 9 bases, and the junction held 8 bases outside the gene matches. CDR1 WSHSY and CDR2 SAAADI come from the germline V gene. The CDR3 nucleotides read TGCGCCAGCAGTGATCGAGCGGGAGGGCCTAGTGAGCAGTTCTTC. It codes for CASSDRAGGPSEQFF.

In this sample, this clonotype turned up many times. This chain uses TRBV30 with TRBJ2-1; D gene uncertain. In germline, CDR1 is GTSNPN, CDR2 SVGIG (reference sequence). The ends were cut back, 4 bases at V and 0 bases at J, with 13 bases in the middle. CDR3 length: 15 amino acids. The CDR3 loop is CAWKVRTSSYNEQFF. CDR3 coding DNA: TGTGCCTGGAAGGTCAGAACGAGCTCCTACAATGAGCAGTTCTTC.

This chain connects TRBV5-4 to TRBJ2-3, with D possibly matching TRBD2 (6 bases). Trimming pared 0 bases from V and 6 bases from J, leaving 11 bases between. Germline assignment: CDR1 SGHNT and CDR2 YYREEE (reference sequence). This CDR3 spans 14 amino acids. The CDR3 spells CASSLARGGDTQYF. The CDR3 nucleotides read TGTGCCAGCAGCTTGGCAAGGGGAGGCGATACGCAGTATTTT.

This clonotype occurred many times. The chain uses TRBV5-5 and TRBJ1-6; D is unclear. Germline-derived CDR1 and CDR2 are SGHKS and YYEKEE (reference sequence). This CDR3 comprises 15 residues. V lost 3 bases and J lost 7, with 14 bases in between. The CDR3 region has the DNA TGTGCCAGCAGCTATGAGCTAATCCTAAATTCACCCCTCCACTTT. Translating gives CASSYELILNSPLHF.

This clonotype was recorded at least ten times. The rearrangement joins TRBV7-2 to TRBJ2-1, with D perhaps TRBD2 (6 bases). Germline V gives CDR1 SGHTA, CDR2 FQGNSA. V lost 3 bases to trimming and J lost 10 bases, with 13 bases between them. The CDR3 loop spans 13 amino acids. CDR3 DNA: TGTGCCAGCAGCTTCCCGGACTATCAGGAGCAGTTCTTC. This translates into CASSFPDYQEQFF.

The J gene is TRBJ2-6, the V gene TRBV6-6; possible D gene TRBD2, 6 bases. Between the trimmed V and J ends, which lost 6 bases and 3 bases, there was a span of 18 bases. Germline loops: CDR1 MNHNY, CDR2 SVGAGI (reference sequence). This CDR3 is 17 amino acids long. DNA of the CDR3: TGTGCCAGCAGGGGACTTGATATCCTCCGTGGGGCCAACGTCCTGACTTTC. This translates into CASRGLDILRGANVLTF.

Ten or more counts support this clonotype. V gene TRBV6-2 or TRBV6-3 combines with J gene TRBJ2-3, with a tentative D call TRBD2 (6 bases). The CDR3 length is 17 residues. V was clipped by 6 bases and J by 1 base, with 20 bases between them. CDR1 MNHEY and CDR2 SVGEGT come from the germline V gene. CDR3 nucleotides: TGTGCCAGCAGACTCTACCGGGACTCCAGGGGCACAGATACGCAGTATTTT. It codes for CASRLYRDSRGTDTQYF.

V is TRBV20-1 and J is TRBJ2-4; D uncertain. Germline assignment: CDR1 DFQATT and CDR2 SNEGSKA (reference sequence). This CDR3 is 15 amino acids long. The V end was cut by 3 bases, the J end by 0 bases, with 12 bases between. The CDR3 region has the DNA TGCAGTGCTAGTCTTTCGGCGGTAGCCAAAAACATTCAGTACTTC. It yields the protein CSASLSAVAKNIQYF.

In its sample, this clonotype was seen many times. This chain joins TRBV6-2 or TRBV6-3 and TRBJ2-5; D remains ambiguous. Germline lookup yields CDR1 MNHEY and CDR2 SVGEGT. V lost 5 bases and J lost 4, with 5 bases in between. The CDR3 has 11 amino acids. The chain's CDR3 is CASSIGETQYF. CDR3 DNA sequence: TGTGCCAGCAGTATCGGAGAGACCCAGTACTTC.

At least ten counts were recorded for this clonotype. V gene TRBV15 combines with J gene TRBJ2-6; TRBD1 matches 8 bases. Germline V CDR1 and CDR2: LNHNV, YYDKDF (reference sequence). After removal of 0 bases from V and 2 bases from J, the junction contained 6 bases not matched to a gene. The CDR3 is made up of 18 amino acids. The CDR3, as DNA: TGTGCCACCAGCAGAGAAGGGACAGGATTCCCTGGGGCCAACGTCCTGACTTTC. This encodes CATSREGTGFPGANVLTF.

This clonotype was recorded many times. The chain combines TRBV6-6 with TRBJ1-2, with a possible D match to TRBD1 (5 bases). Germline V gives CDR1 MNHNY, CDR2 SVGAGI (reference sequence). The CDR3 is 16 residues long. The V end was cut by 6 bases, the J end by 1 base, with 18 bases between. The CDR3 sequence: CASRLLRGGGNYGYTF. The CDR3 nucleotides read TGTGCCAGCAGGCTACTGAGGGGCGGGGGTAACTATGGCTACACCTTC.

As for this clonotype: This could be a read error, since a much larger clone is one nucleotide away. This sequence joins TRBV11-2 and TRBJ2-2; D is possibly TRBD1 (5 bases). This CDR3 has 14 residues. Germline loops: CDR1 SGHAT, CDR2 FQNNGV. CDR3 loop: CASSYDRGTWELFF. Written as DNA, the CDR3 is TGTGCCAGCAGTTATGATAGGGGCACCTGGGAGCTGTTTTTT.

The genes are TRBV20-1 and TRBJ1-5; D remains ambiguous. Germline CDR1 reads DFQATT; CDR2 reads SNEGSKA (reference sequence). V was pared by 1 base and J by 0 bases, with 13 bases between. There are 16 residues in the CDR3. This CDR3 is CSARAYRGYSNQPQHF. The CDR3 coding sequence is TGCAGTGCTAGAGCATACCGGGGATATAGCAATCAGCCCCAGCATTTT.

This clonotype has ten or more counts. This chain joins TRBV5-1 and TRBJ2-4; the D gene is possibly TRBD2 (5 bases). Germline values: CDR1 SGHRS, CDR2 YFSETQ. The V and J ends lost 0 bases and 7 bases respectively, with 11 bases between them. This CDR3 has 14 amino acids. The CDR3, as DNA: TGCGCCAGCAGCTTGGAGGGAGTTGCGAACATTCAGTACTTC. Translation: CASSLEGVANIQYF. The entire variable domain, with the rest obtained from reference TRBV5-1 and TRBJ2-4, is as follows: KAGVTQTPRYLIKTRGQQVTLSCSPISGHRSVSWYQQTPGQGLQFLFEYFSETQRNKGNFPGRFSGRQFSNSRSEMNVSTLELGDSALYLCASSLEGVANIQYFGAGTRLSVL.

The sample holds many counts of this clonotype. The rearrangement joins TRBV3-1 to TRBJ1-5; D is unresolved. CDR3 size: 15 residues. Trimming stripped 1 base from V and 4 bases from J, with 11 bases between. The germline gives CDR1 LGHDT, CDR2 YNNKEL (reference sequence). This chain's CDR3 is CASSQGPPGNQPQHF. The CDR3 DNA reads as TGTGCCAGCAGCCAAGGGCCTCCCGGGAATCAGCCCCAGCATTTT.

This clonotype was seen ten or more times. The genes are TRBV27 and TRBJ2-1; D call uncertain. The CDR3 has 14 amino acids. Germline V CDR1 and CDR2: MNHEY, SMNVEV (reference sequence). Trimming took off 4 bases at V and 0 bases at J, with 7 bases between the two ends. This CDR3 is CASSYGASYNEQFF. The CDR3 bases are TGTGCCAGCAGTTACGGTGCCTCCTACAATGAGCAGTTCTTC.

This clonotype was recorded at least ten times. The genes are TRBV6-5 and TRBJ2-6, with D uncertain. The V end lost 2 bases, the J end lost 0 bases, and 5 bases lay between the germline ends. The CDR3 has 15 amino acids. CDR1 and CDR2 from the germline V gene are MNHEY and SVGAGI. This CDR3 reads CASSYQVSGANVLTF. The CDR3 bases are TGTGCCAGCAGTTACCAGGTCTCTGGGGCCAACGTCCTGACTTTC.

This clonotype was seen repeatedly, ten times or more. This chain uses TRBV7-2 with TRBJ1-2; TRBD1 might be the D (6 bases). CDR1 and CDR2 (germline): SGHTA, FQGNSA. Trimming left V 0 bases short and J 1 base short, with 9 bases between. The CDR3 spans 15 residues. In nucleotides, the CDR3 is TGTGCCAGCAGCTTAGCAGGGGGGGATAACTATGGCTACACCTTC. Translating it yields CASSLAGGDNYGYTF.

The sample holds many counts of this clonotype. The gene calls are TRBV7-9 and TRBJ2-1; 7 bases are a match to TRBD2. The V gene end was trimmed by 5 bases and the J gene end by 9 bases; junction bases not matched to a gene: 10. Germline values: CDR1 SEHNR, CDR2 FQNEAQ (reference sequence). CDR3 size: 14 residues. The CDR3 DNA sequence: TGTGCCAGCAGCGGGACGGGGAGGGGAGGTGAGCAGTTCTTC. Translating it yields CASSGTGRGGEQFF.

This clonotype has ten or more counts. CDR3 protein: CASSHGTSPLTDTQYF. The CDR3 DNA is TGTGCCAGCAGCCACGGGACTAGCCCACTCACAGATACGCAGTATTTT. The V call is TRBV5-5, the J call TRBJ2-3; 9 bases are shared with TRBD2. The germline V gene encodes CDR1 SGHKS and CDR2 YYEKEE (reference sequence). This CDR3 spans 16 amino acids. Trimming removed 4 bases from V and 2 bases from J; junction bases left unmatched: 8. The full variable domain, in which reference TRBV5-5 and TRBJ2-3 provide the parts outside the CDR3, is DAGVTQSPTHLIKTRGQQVTLRCSPISGHKSVSWYQQVLGQGPQFIFQYYEKEERGRGNFPDRFSARQFPNYSSELNVNALLLGDSALYLCASSHGTSPLTDTQYFGPGTRLTVL.

This clonotype came up many times. J is TRBJ2-2 and V is TRBV20-1; no clear D. The CDR3 is made up of 15 amino acids. Germline CDR1 and CDR2: DFQATT and SNEGSKA (reference sequence). The V end was cut by 0 bases, the J end by 5 bases, with 13 bases between. CDR3 in amino acids: CSARDVREPTGELFF. The CDR3 DNA is TGCAGTGCTAGAGATGTCCGCGAGCCGACCGGGGAGCTGTTTTTT.

The chain recombines TRBV3-1 with TRBJ2-3; D gene ambiguous. The CDR3 is made up of 11 amino acids. Trimming removed 4 bases from V and 6 bases from J, with 5 bases in between. Germline values: CDR1 LGHDT, CDR2 YNNKEL (reference sequence). CDR3: CASSRQDTQYF. CDR3 sequence (DNA): TGTGCCAGCAGCCGCCAGGATACGCAGTATTTT.

This clonotype was detected a few times. The V call is TRBV7-9, the J call TRBJ2-7; D gene ambiguous. Trimming shortened V by 5 bases and J by 4 bases, and 9 bases separated the two germline ends. Germline CDR1 SEHNR, CDR2 FQNEAQ (reference sequence). The CDR3 totals 12 residues. The CDR3 reads CASSIEGYEQYF. In DNA, the CDR3 is TGTGCCAGCAGCATAGAAGGTTACGAGCAGTACTTC. The variable domain in full, completed from reference TRBV7-9 and TRBJ2-7, reads DTGVSQNPRHKITKRGQNVTFRCDPISEHNRLYWYRQTLGQGPEFLTYFQNEAQLEKSRLLSDRFSAERPKGSFSTLEIQRTEQGDSAMYLCASSIEGYEQYFGPGTRLTVT.

This clonotype came up a few times. The chain combines TRBV6-2 or TRBV6-3 with TRBJ1-1; 7 nucleotides match TRBD1. CDR3 length equals 13 residues. Germline assignment: CDR1 MNHEY and CDR2 SVGEGT. Trimming cost V 6 bases and J 6 bases; bases outside gene matches: 7. This chain's CDR3 is CASRKQGRAEAFF. CDR3 bases: TGTGCCAGCAGAAAACAGGGGAGAGCTGAAGCTTTCTTT.

This clonotype was seen at least ten times. The chain carries TRBV5-6 and TRBJ1-5, with D unclear. The germline V and J ends were trimmed by 0 bases and 0 bases, with 1 base remaining between them. Germline assignment: CDR1 SGHDT and CDR2 YYEEEE. This CDR3 spans 13 amino acids. The CDR3 sequence: CASSLGSNQPQHF. CDR3 nucleotide sequence: TGTGCCAGCAGCTTGGGTAGCAATCAGCCCCAGCATTTT.

In its sample, this clonotype was seen many times. The rearrangement links TRBV5-5 to TRBJ1-3, with D possibly being TRBD1 (5 bases). Germline assignment: CDR1 SGHKS and CDR2 YYEKEE (reference sequence). The V gene lost 3 bases and the J gene lost 0 bases, with 16 bases spanning the gap. The CDR3 spans 17 residues. In DNA, the CDR3 is TGTGCCAGCAGCTCCCTAGATCCAGGGTCCTCTGGAAACACCATATATTTT. It specifies CASSSLDPGSSGNTIYF.